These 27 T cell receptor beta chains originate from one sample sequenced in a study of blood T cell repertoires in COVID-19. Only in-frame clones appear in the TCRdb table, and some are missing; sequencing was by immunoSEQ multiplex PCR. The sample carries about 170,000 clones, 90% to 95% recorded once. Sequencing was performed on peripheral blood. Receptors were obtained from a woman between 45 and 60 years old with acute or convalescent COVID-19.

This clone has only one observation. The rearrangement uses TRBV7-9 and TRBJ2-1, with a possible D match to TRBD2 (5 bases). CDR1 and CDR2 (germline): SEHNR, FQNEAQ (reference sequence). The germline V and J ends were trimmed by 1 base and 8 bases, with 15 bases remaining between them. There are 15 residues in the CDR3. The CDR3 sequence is CASSLVLTGEHEQFF. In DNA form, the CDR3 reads TGTGCCAGCAGCTTAGTCCTTACCGGGGAACATGAGCAGTTCTTC.

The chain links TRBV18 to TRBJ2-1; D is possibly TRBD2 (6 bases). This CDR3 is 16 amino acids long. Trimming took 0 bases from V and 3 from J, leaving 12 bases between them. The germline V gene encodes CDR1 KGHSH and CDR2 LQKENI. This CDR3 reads CASSPPPGVGYNEQFF. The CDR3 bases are TGTGCCAGCTCACCACCTCCGGGAGTGGGCTACAATGAGCAGTTCTTC.

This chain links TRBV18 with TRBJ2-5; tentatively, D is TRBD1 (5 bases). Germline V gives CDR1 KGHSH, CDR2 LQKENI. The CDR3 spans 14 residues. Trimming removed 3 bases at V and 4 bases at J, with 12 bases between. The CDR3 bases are TGTGCCAGCTCACCCAGAAACAGGCGAGAGACCCAGTACTTC. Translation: CASSPRNRRETQYF. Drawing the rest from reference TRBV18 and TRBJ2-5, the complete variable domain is NAGVMQNPRHLVRRRGQEARLRCSPMKGHSHVYWYRQLPEEGLKFMVYLQKENIIDESGMPKERFSAEFPKEGPSILRIQQVVRGDSAAYFCASSPRNRRETQYFGPGTRLLVL.

This CDR3 reads CASSHGEGTDYGANVLTF. DNA of the CDR3: TGCGCCAGCAGCCACGGCGAGGGTACAGATTATGGGGCCAACGTCCTGACTTTC. V gene TRBV4-1 combines with J gene TRBJ2-6, with a weak D call TRBD2 (5 bases). The CDR3 has 18 residues. Germline CDR1 is MGHRA and CDR2 is YSYEKL. The germline V and J ends were trimmed by 3 bases and 3 bases, with 18 bases remaining between them.

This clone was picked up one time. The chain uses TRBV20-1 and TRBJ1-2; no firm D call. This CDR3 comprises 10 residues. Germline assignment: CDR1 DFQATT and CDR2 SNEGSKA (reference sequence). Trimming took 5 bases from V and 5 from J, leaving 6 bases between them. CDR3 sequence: CSAPPYGYTF. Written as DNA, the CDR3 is TGCAGTGCTCCCCCTTATGGCTACACCTTC.

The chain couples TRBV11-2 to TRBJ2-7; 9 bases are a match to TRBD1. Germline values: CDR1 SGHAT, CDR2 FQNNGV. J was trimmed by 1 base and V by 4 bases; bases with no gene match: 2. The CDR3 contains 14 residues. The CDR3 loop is CASSSGTGSYEQYF. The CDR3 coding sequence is TGTGCCAGCAGCTCCGGGACAGGGTCCTACGAGCAGTACTTC.

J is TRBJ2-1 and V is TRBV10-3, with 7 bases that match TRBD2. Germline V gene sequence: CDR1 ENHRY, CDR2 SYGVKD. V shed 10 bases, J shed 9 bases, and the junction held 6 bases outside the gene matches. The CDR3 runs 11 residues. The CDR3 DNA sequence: TGTGCCACTAGGACTAGTGGTGAGCAGTTCTTC. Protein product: CATRTSGEQFF.

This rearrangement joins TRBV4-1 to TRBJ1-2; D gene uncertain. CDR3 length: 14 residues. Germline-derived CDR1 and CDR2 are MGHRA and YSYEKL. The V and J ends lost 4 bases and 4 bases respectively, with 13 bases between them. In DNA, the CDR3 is TGCGCCAGCAGCCGCCCGGGAACTCTCTATGGCTACACCTTC. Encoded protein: CASSRPGTLYGYTF.

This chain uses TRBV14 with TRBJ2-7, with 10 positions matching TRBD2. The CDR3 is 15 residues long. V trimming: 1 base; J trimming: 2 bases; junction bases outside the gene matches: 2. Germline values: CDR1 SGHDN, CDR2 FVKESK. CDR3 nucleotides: TGTGCCAGCAGCCAAGGCACTAGCGGGGCCTACGAGCAGTACTTC. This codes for CASSQGTSGAYEQYF.

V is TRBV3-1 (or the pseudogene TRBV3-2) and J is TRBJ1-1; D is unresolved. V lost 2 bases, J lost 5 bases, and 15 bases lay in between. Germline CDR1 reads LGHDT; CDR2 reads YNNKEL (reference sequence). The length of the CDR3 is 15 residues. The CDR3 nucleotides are TGTGCCAGCAGCCAAAGCGGACGGGGAGTAACTGAAGCTTTCTTT. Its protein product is CASSQSGRGVTEAFF.

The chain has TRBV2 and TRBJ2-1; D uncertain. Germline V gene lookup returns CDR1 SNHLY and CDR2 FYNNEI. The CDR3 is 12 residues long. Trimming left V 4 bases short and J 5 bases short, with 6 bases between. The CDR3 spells CASSGLNNEQFF. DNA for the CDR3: TGTGCCAGCAGTGGCCTAAACAATGAGCAGTTCTTC.

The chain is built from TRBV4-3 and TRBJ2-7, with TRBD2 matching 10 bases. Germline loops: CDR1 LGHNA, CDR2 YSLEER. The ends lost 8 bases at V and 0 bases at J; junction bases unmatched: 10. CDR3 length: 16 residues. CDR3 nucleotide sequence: TGCGCCAGCGGGCAGAGCGGGAGGGAAAGCTCCTACGAGCAGTACTTC. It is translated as CASGQSGRESSYEQYF.

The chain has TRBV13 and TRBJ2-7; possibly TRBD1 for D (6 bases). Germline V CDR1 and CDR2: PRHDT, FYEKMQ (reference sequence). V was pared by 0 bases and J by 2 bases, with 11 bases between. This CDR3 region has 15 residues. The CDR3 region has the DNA TGTGCCAGCAGCTTAGGGACAGGAGCTACCTACGAGCAGTACTTC. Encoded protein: CASSLGTGATYEQYF.

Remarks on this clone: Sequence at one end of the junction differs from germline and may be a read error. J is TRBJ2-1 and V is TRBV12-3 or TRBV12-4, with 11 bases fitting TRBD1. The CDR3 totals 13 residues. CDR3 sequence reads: CASSLEVGQGGVF. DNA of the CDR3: TGTGCCAGCAGTTTAGAAGTGGGACAGGGGGGGGTCTTC.

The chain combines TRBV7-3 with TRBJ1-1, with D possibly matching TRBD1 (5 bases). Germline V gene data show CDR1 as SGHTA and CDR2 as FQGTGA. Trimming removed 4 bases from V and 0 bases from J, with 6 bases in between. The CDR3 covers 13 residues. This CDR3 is CASSSQVNTEAFF. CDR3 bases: TGTGCCAGCAGCTCACAGGTGAACACTGAAGCTTTCTTT.

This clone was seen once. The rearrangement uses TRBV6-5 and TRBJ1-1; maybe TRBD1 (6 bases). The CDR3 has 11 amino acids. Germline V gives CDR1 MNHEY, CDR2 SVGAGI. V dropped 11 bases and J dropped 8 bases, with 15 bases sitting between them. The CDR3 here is CASRWTVEAFF. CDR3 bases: TGTGCCTCCCGGTGGACAGTCGAAGCTTTCTTT.

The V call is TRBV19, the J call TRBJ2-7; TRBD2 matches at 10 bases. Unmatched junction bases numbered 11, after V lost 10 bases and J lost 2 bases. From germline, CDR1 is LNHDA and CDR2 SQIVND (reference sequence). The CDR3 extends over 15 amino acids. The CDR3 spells CATRGVLAGPYEQYF. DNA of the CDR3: TGTGCCACCCGAGGGGTACTAGCGGGGCCCTACGAGCAGTACTTC.

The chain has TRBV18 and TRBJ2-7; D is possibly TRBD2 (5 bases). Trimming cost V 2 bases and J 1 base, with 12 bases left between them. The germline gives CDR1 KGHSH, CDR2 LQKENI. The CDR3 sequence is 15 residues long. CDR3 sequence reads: CASSPTTTSSYEQYF. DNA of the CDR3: TGTGCCAGCTCACCAACGACTACCTCTTCCTACGAGCAGTACTTC. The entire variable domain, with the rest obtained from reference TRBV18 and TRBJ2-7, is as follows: NAGVMQNPRHLVRRRGQEARLRCSPMKGHSHVYWYRQLPEEGLKFMVYLQKENIIDESGMPKERFSAEFPKEGPSILRIQQVVRGDSAAYFCASSPTTTSSYEQYFGPGTRLTVT.

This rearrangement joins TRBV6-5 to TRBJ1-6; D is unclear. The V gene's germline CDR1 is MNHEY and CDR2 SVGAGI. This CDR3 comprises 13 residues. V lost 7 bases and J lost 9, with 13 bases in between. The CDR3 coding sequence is TGTGCCAGCAACTCGGGTGTTGGTTCACCCCTCCACTTT. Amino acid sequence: CASNSGVGSPLHF.

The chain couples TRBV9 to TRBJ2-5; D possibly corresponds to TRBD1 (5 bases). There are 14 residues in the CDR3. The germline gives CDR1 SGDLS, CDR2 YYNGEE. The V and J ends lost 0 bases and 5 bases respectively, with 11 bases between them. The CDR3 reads CASSVGQGGETQYF. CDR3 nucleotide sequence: TGTGCCAGCAGCGTAGGTCAGGGTGGCGAGACCCAGTACTTC.

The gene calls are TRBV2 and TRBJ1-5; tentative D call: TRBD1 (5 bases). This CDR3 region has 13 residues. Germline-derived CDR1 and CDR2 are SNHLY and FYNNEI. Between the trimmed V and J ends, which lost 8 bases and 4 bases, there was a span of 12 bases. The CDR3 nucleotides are TGTGCCAGCGGGATGGGGGGAAATCAGCCCCAGCATTTT. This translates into CASGMGGNQPQHF.

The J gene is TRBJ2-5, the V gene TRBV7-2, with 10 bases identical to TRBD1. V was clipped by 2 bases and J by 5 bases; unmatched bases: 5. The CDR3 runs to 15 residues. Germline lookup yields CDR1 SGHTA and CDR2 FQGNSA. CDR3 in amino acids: CASSLLRTGGETQYF. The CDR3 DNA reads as TGTGCCAGCAGCTTATTACGGACAGGGGGGGAGACCCAGTACTTC. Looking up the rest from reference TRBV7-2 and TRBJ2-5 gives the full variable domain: GAGVSQSPSNKVTEKGKDVELRCDPISGHTALYWYRQSLGQGLEFLIYFQGNSAPDKSGLPSDRFSAERTGGSVSTLTIQRTQQEDSAVYLCASSLLRTGGETQYFGPGTRLLVL.

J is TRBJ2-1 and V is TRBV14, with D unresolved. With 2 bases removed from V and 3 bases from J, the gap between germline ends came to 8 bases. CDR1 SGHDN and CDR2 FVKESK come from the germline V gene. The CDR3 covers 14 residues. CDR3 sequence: CASSQNTFYNEQFF. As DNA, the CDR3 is TGTGCCAGCAGCCAAAACACGTTCTACAATGAGCAGTTCTTC. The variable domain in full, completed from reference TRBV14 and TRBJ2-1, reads EAGVTQFPSHSVIEKGQTVTLRCDPISGHDNLYWYRRVMGKEIKFLLHFVKESKQDESGMPNNRFLAERTGGTYSTLKVQPAELEDSGVYFCASSQNTFYNEQFFGPGTRLTVL.

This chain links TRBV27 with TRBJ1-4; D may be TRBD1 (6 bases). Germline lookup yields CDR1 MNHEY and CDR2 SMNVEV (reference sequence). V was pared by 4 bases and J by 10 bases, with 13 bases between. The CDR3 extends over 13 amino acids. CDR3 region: CASSSFRGGKLFF. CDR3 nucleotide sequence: TGTGCCAGCAGTTCGTTCAGGGGCGGAAAACTGTTTTTT.

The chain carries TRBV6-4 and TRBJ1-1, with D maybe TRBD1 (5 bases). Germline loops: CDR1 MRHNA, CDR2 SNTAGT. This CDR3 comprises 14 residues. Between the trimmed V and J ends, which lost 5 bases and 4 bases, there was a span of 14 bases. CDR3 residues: CASSQSGFGTEAFF. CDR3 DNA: TGTGCCAGCAGTCAATCAGGGTTTGGCACTGAAGCTTTCTTT.

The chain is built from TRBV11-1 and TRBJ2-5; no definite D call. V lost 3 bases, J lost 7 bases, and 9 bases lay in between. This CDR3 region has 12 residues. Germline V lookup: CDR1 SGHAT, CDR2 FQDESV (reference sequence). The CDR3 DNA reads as TGTGCCAGCAGCTTCGTTTCCGGGACCCAGTACTTC. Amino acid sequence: CASSFVSGTQYF.

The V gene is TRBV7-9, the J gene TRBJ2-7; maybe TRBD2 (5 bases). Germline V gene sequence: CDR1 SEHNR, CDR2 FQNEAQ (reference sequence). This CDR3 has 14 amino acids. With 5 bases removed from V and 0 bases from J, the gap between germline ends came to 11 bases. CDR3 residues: CASSPPGISYEQYF. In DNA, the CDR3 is TGTGCCAGCAGCCCACCGGGGATCTCCTACGAGCAGTACTTC.